What follows are 8 T cell receptor beta chains derived from one specimen sequenced in a study of T cell responses to AZD1222 COVID-19 vaccine. Data came from immunoSEQ multiplex PCR; TCRdb stores just in-frame clones and leaves some out. The sample lists about 180,000 clones; around nine tenths were seen once. Sample: peripheral blood, taken on day 0 of AZD1222 vaccination. All receptors come from an adult in good health.

This clone was seen once. The genes are TRBV3-1 (or the pseudogene TRBV3-2) and TRBJ2-3; D not resolved. Trimming removed 0 bases from V and 2 bases from J, with 6 bases in between. The CDR3 sequence is 14 residues long. Germline V CDR1 and CDR2: LGHDT, YNNKEL (reference sequence). The CDR3 nucleotides read TGTGCCAGCAGCCAAGACAAATACACAGATACGCAGTATTTT. Translated, it gives CASSQDKYTDTQYF.

The chain combines TRBV7-8 with TRBJ1-2, with 7 nucleotides matching TRBD1. The junction had 9 bases not matched to a gene; V was cut back by 4 bases and J by 4 bases. Germline CDR1 SGHVS, CDR2 FQNEAQ. The CDR3 sequence is 15 residues long. CDR3 residues: CASSSETGTGYGYTF. Here the CDR3 DNA reads TGTGCCAGCAGCTCCGAGACAGGGACTGGCTATGGCTACACCTTC.

The chain combines TRBV29-1 with TRBJ2-5; perhaps D is TRBD1 or TRBD2 (5 bases each). Trimming took 6 bases from V and 2 from J, leaving 16 bases between them. The CDR3 contains 14 residues. Germline CDR1 reads SQVTM; CDR2 reads ANQGSEA. In DNA, the CDR3 is TGCAGCGTGGGCCGGGACGGACGGCAAGAGACCCAGTACTTC. Translation: CSVGRDGRQETQYF.

The rearrangement uses TRBV29-1 and TRBJ1-1; D remains ambiguous. V lost 5 bases to trimming and J lost 0 bases, with 13 bases between them. Germline CDR1 and CDR2: SQVTM and ANQGSEA. This CDR3 has 14 amino acids. The CDR3 protein is CSVKGRSMNTEAFF. CDR3 bases: TGCAGCGTTAAAGGACGGTCCATGAACACTGAAGCTTTCTTT.

The chain is built from TRBV5-1 and TRBJ2-3, with D perhaps matching TRBD1 (5 bases). Germline V lookup: CDR1 SGHRS, CDR2 YFSETQ. CDR3 length equals 16 residues. Trimming removed 0 bases at V and 3 bases at J, with 14 bases between. The CDR3 reads CASSLGRGSLTDTQYF. The CDR3 DNA reads as TGCGCCAGCAGCTTGGGTAGGGGATCCCTAACAGATACGCAGTATTTT.

The gene calls are TRBV3-1 (or the pseudogene TRBV3-2) and TRBJ1-1; 9 nucleotides match TRBD1. This CDR3 spans 13 amino acids. CDR1 is LGHDT, CDR2 YNNKEL, per germline (reference sequence). V shed 6 bases and J 5 bases; nucleotides not matched to a gene: 4. The CDR3 DNA reads as TGTGCCAGCAGGGAGACAGGGGGAACTGAAGCTTTCTTT. It specifies CASRETGGTEAFF.

V and J are TRBV3-1 (or the pseudogene TRBV3-2) and TRBJ2-7; weak D call: TRBD1 (6 bases). Germline-derived CDR1 and CDR2 are LGHDT and YNNKEL (reference sequence). V lost 1 base, J lost 0 bases, and 13 bases lay in between. The CDR3 length is 16 residues. DNA for the CDR3: TGTGCCAGCAGCCAAGTGGTGGCAGGGGACTCCTACGAGCAGTACTTC. Protein sequence: CASSQVVAGDSYEQYF.

V is TRBV10-1 and J is TRBJ2-7; D remains ambiguous. This CDR3 spans 14 amino acids. V gave up 3 bases and J gave up 0 bases, with 9 bases separating them. Germline V gives CDR1 WNHNN, CDR2 SYGVQD (reference sequence). The DNA for the CDR3 is TGCGCCAGCAGTGAAATATCACCCTCCTACGAGCAGTACTTC. The encoded protein is CASSEISPSYEQYF.